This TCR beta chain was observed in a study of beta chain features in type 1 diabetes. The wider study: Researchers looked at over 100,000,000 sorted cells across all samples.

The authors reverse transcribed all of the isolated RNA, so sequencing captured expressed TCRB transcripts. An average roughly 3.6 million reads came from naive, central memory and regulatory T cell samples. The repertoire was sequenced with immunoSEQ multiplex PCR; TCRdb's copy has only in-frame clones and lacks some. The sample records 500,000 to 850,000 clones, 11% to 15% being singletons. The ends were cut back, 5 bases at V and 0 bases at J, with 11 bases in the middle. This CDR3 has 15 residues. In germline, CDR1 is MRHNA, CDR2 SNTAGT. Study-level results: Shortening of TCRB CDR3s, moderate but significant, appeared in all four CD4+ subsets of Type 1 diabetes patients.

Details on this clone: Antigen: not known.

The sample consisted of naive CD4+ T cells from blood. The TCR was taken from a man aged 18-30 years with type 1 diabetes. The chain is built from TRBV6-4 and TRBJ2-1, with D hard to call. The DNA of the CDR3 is TGTGCCAGCAGTTCCGAACGGAGCTCCTACAATGAGCAGTTCTTC. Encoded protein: CASSSERSSYNEQFF.